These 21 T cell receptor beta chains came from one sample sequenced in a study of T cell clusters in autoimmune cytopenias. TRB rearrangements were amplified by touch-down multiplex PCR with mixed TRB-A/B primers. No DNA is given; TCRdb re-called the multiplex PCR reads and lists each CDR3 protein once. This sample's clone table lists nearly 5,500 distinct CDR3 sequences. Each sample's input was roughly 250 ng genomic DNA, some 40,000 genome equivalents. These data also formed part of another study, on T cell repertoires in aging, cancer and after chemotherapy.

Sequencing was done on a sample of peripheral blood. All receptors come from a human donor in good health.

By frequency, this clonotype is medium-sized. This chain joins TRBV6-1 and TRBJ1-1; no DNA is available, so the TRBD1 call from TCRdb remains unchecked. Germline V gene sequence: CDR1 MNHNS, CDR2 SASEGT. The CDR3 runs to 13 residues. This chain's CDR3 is CASKWTENTEAFF.

The CDR3 loop reads CASSPPTAGGNTIYF. The rearrangement uses TRBV5-1 and TRBJ1-3. Looked up from germline, CDR1 is SGHRS and CDR2 is YFSETQ. The CDR3 spans 15 residues.

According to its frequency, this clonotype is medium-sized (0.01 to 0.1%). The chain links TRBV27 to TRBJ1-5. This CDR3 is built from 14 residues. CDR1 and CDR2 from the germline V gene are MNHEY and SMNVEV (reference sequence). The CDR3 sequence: CASSKNSNNQPQHF.

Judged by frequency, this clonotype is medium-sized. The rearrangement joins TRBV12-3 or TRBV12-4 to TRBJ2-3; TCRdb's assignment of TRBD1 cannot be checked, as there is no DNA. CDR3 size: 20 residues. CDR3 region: CASSFGVWQGETSSTDTQYF.

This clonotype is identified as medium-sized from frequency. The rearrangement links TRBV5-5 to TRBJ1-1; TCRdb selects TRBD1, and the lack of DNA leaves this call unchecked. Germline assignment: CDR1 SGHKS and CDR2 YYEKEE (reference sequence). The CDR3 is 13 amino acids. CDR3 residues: CASSLGDVSGAFF. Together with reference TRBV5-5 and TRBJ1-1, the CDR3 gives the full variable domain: DAGVTQSPTHLIKTRGQQVTLRCSPISGHKSVSWYQQVLGQGPQFIFQYYEKEERGRGNFPDRFSARQFPNYSSELNVNALLLGDSALYLCASSLGDVSGAFFGQGTRLTVV.

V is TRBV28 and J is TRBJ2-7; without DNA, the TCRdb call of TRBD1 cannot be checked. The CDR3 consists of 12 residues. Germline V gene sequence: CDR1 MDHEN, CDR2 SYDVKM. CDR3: CASTSGTYEQYF.

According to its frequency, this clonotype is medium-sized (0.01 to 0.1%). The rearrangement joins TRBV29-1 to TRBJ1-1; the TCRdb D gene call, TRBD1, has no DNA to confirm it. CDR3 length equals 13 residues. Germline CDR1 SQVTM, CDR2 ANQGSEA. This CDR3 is CSAVPGRGTEAFF.

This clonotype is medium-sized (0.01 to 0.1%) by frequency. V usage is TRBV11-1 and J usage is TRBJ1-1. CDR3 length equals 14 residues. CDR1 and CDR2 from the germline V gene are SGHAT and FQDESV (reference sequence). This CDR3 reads CASSFVGGNTEAFF.

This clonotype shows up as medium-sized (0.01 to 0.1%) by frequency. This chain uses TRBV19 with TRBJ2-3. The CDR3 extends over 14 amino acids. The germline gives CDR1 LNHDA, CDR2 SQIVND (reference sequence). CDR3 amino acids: CASSIRMGTDTQYF.

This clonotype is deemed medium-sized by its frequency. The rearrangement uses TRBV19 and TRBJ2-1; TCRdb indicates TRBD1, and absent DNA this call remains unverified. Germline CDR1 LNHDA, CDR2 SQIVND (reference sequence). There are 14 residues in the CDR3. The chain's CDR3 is CATTAARTDNEQFF. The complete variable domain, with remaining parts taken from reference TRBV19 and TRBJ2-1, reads DGGITQSPKYLFRKEGQNVTLSCEQNLNHDAMYWYRQDPGQGLRLIYYSQIVNDFQKGDIAEGYSVSREKKESFPLTVTSAQKNPTAFYLCATTAARTDNEQFFGPGTRLTVL.

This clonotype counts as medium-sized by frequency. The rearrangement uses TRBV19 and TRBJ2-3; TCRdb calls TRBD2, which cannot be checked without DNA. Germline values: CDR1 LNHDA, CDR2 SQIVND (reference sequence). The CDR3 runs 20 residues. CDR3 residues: CASSMRTSGGPRTSTDTQYF.

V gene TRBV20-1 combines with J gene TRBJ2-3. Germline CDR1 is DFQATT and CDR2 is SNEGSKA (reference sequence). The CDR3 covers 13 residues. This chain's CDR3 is CSAYPTGTDTQYF.

CDR3 loop: CASSTAPTGYNYGYTF. The rearrangement links TRBV6-5 to TRBJ1-2; TCRdb selects TRBD1, and the lack of DNA leaves this call unchecked. Per the germline V gene, CDR1 is MNHEY and CDR2 is SVGAGI. This CDR3 contains 16 residues.

The CDR3 reads CASSPPWRGKSGYTF. The chain combines TRBV18 with TRBJ1-2; the TCRdb D gene call, TRBD1, has no DNA to confirm it. This CDR3 has 15 residues. Germline CDR1 reads KGHSH; CDR2 reads LQKENI.

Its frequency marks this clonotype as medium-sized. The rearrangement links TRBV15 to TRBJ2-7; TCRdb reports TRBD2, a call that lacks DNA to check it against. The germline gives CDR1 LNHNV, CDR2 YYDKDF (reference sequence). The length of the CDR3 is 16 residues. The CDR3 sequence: CATSEPGGLSSYEQYF.

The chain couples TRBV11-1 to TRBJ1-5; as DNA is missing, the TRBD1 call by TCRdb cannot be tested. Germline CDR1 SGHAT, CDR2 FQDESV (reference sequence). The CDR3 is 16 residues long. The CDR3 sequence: CASTREGWKSNQPQHF.

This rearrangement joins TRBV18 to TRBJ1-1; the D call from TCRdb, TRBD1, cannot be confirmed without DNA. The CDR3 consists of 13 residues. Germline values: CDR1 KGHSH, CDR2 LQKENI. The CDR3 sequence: CASSPRDRAEAFF.

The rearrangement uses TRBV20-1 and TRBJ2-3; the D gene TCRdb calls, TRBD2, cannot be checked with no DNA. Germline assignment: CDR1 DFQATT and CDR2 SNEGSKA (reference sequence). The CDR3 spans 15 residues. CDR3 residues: CSANTRLAGLVTQYF.

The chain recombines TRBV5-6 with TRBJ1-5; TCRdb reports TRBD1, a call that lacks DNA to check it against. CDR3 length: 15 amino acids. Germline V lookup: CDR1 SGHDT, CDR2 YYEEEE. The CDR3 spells CASSLMGASNQPQHF.

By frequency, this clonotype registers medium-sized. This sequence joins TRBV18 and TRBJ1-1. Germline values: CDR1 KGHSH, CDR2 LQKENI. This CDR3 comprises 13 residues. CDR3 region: CASSIQVDTEAFF. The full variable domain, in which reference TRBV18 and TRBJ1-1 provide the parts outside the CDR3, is NAGVMQNPRHLVRRRGQEARLRCSPMKGHSHVYWYRQLPEEGLKFMVYLQKENIIDESGMPKERFSAEFPKEGPSILRIQQVVRGDSAAYFCASSIQVDTEAFFGQGTRLTVV.

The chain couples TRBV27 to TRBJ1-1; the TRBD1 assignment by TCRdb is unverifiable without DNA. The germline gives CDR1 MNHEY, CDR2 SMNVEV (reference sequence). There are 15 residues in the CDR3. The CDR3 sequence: CASSPLGGASTEAFF.